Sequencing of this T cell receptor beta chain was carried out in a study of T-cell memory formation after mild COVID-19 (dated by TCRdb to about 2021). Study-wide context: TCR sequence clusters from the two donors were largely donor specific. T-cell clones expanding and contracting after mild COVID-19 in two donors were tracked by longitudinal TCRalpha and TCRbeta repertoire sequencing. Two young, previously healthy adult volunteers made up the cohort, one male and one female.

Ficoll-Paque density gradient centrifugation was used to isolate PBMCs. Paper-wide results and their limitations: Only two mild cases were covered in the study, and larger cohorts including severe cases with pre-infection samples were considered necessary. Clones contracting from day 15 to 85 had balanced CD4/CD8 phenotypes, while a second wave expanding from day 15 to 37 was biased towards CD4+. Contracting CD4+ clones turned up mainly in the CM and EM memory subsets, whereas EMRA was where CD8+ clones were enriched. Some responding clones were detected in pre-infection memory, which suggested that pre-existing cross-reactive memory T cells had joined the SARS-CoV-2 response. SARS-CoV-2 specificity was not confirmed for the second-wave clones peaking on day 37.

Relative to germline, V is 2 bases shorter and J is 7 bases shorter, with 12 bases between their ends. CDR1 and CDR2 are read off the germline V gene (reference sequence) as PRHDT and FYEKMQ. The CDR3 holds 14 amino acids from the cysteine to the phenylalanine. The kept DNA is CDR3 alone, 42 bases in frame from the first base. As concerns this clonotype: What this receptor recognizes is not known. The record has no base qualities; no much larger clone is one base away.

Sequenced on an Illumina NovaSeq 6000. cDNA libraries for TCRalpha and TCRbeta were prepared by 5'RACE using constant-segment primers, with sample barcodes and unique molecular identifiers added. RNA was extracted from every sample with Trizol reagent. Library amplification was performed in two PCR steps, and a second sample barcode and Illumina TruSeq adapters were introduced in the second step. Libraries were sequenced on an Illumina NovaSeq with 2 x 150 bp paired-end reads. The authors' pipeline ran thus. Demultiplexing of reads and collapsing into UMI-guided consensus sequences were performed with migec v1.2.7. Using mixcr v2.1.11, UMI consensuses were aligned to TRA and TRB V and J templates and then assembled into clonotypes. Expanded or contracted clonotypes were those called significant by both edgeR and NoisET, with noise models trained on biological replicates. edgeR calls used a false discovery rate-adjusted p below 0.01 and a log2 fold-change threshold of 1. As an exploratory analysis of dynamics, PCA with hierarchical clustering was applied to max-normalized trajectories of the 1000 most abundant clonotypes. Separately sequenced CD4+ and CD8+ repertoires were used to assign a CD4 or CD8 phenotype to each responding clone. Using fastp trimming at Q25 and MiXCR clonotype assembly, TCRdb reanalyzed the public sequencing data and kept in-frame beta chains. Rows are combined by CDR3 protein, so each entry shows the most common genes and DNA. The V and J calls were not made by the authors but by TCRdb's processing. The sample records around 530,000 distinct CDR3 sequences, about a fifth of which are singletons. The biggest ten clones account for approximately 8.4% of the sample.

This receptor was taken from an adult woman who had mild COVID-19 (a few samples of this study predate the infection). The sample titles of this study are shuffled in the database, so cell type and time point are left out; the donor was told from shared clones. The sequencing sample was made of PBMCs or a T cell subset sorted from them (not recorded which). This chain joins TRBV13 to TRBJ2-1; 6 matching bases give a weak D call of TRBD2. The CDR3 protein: CASSLSGGWNEQFF. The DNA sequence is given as TGTGCCAGCAGCTTAAGTGGGGGGTGGAATGAGCAGTTCTTC.